This TCR beta chain was identified in a study of shared clonotypes between healthy human individuals. As for the study in general: A couple of female and a few male donors aged 18 to 49 were enrolled. Study-wide findings and caveats: It was only blood that was sampled, and tissue repertoires likely differ.

Germline V gives CDR1 SGHRS, CDR2 YFSETQ. The length of the CDR3 is 16 residues. V dropped 4 bases and J dropped 5; count of bases not matched to a gene: 12. On this clone: Its antigen is undetermined.

All donors were healthy HIV-negative adults lacking recent acute infections or vaccinations. Profiled with immunoSEQ multiplex PCR; TCRdb holds only in-frame clones, not every one. The table includes fewer than 600,000 clones, roughly 79% detected once. This chain links TRBV5-1 with TRBJ2-1, with 7 bases matching TRBD1. The receptor's source is a woman aged 40 to 50 in good health. Some clones in this sample may be carry-over from other donors' samples. The specimen was PBMCs. This CDR3 is CASSIGQGVGNNEQFF. The DNA for the CDR3 is TGCGCCAGCAGCATAGGGCAGGGGGTAGGGAACAATGAGCAGTTCTTC.